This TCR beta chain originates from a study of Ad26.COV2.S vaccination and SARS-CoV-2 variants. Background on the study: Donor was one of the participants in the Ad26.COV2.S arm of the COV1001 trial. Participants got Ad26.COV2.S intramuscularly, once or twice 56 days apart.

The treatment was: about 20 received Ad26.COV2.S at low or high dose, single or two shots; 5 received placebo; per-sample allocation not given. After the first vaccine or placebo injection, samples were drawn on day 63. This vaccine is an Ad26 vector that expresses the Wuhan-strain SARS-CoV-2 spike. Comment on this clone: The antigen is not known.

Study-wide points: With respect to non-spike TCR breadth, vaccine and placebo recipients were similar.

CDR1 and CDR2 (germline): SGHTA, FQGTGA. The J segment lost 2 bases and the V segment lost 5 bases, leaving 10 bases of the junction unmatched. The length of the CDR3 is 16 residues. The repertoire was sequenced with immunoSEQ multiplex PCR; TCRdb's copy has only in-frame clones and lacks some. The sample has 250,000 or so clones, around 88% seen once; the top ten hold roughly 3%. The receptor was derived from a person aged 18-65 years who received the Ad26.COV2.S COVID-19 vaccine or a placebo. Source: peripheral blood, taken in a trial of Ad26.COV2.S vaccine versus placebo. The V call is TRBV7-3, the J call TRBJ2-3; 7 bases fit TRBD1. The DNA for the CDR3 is TGTGCCAGCAGCCCACAGGGGACCCTAATCACAGATACGCAGTATTTT. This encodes CASSPQGTLITDTQYF.